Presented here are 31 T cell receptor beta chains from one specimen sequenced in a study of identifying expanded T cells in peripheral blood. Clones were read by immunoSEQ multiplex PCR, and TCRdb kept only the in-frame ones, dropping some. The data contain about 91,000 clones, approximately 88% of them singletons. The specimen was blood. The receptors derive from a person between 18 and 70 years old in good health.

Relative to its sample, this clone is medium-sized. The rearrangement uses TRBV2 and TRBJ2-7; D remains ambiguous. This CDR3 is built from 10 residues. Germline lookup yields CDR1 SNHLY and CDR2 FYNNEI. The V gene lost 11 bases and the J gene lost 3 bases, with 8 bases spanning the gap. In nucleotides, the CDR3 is TGTGCCGTCGGATACTACGAGCAGTACTTC. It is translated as CAVGYYEQYF.

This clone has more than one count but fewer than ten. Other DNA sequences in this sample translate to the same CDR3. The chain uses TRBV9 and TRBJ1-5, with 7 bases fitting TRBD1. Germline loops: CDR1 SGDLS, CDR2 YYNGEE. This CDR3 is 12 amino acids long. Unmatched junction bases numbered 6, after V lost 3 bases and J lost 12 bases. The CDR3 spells CASSGQGGLQHF. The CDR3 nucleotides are TGTGCCAGCAGCGGGCAGGGGGGTCTCCAGCATTTT.

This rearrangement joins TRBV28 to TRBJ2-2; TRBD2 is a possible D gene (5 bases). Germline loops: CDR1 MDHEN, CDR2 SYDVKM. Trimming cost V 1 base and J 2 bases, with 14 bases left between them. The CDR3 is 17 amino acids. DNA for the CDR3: TGTGCCAGCAGTTTATTCGGGCTAGCTGCAAACACCGGGGAGCTGTTTTTT. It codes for CASSLFGLAANTGELFF. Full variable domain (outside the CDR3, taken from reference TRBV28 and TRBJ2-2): DVKVTQSSRYLVKRTGEKVFLECVQDMDHENMFWYRQDPGLGLRLIYFSYDVKMKEKGDIPEGYSVSREKKERFSLILESASTNQTSMYLCASSLFGLAANTGELFFGEGSRLTVL.

CDR3 loop: CASSPGTSGAKNIQYF. The CDR3 DNA is TGCGCCAGCAGCCCCGGGACTAGCGGGGCCAAAAACATTCAGTACTTC. V gene TRBV10-2 combines with J gene TRBJ2-4, with 12 nucleotides matching TRBD2. Germline trimming cut 6 bases from V and 1 base from J; bases unmatched to any gene: 4. This CDR3 spans 16 amino acids. Germline CDR1 reads WSHSY; CDR2 reads SAAADI.

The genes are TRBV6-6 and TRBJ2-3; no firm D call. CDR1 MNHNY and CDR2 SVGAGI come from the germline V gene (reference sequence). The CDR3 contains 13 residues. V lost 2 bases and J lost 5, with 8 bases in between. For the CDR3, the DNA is TGTGCCAGCAGTTACGCTACAGAAGATACGCAGTATTTT. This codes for CASSYATEDTQYF.

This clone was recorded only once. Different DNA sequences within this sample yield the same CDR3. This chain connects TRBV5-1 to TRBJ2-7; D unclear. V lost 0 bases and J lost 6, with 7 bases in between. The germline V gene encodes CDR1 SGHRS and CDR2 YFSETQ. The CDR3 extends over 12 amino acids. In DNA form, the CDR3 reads TGCGCCAGCAGCTTGGGACTGGGCGAGCAGTACTTC. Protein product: CASSLGLGEQYF.

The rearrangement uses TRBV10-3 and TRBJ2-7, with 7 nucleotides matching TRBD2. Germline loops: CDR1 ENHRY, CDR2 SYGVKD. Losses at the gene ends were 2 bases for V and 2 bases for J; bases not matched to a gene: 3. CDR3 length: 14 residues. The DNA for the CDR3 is TGTGCCATCAGTGAGAGCGGGAACCCCTACGAGCAGTACTTC. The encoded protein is CAISESGNPYEQYF.

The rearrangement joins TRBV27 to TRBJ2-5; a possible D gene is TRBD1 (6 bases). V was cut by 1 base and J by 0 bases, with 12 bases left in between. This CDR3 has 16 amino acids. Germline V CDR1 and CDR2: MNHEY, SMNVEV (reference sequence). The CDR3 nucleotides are TGTGCCAGCAGTTTATTGGGGGCAGGGTACCAAGAGACCCAGTACTTC. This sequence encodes CASSLLGAGYQETQYF.

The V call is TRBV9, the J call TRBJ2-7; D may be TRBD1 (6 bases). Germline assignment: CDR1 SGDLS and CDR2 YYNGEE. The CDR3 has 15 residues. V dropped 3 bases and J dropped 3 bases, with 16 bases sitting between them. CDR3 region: CASSAGSQGSYEQYF. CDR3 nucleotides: TGTGCCAGCAGCGCCGGGTCACAGGGAAGCTACGAGCAGTACTTC.

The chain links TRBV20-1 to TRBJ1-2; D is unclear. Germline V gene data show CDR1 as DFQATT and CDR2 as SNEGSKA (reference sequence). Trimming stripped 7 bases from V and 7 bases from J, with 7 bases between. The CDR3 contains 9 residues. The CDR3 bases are TGCAGTGAGGTGGGTGGCTACACCTTC. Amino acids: CSEVGGYTF.

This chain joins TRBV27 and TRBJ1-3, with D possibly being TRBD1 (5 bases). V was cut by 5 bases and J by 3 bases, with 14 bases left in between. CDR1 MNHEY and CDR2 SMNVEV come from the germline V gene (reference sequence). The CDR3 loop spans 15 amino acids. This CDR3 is CASSPAGGVGNTIYF. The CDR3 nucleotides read TGTGCCAGCAGTCCTGCCGGGGGGGTTGGAAACACCATATATTTT.

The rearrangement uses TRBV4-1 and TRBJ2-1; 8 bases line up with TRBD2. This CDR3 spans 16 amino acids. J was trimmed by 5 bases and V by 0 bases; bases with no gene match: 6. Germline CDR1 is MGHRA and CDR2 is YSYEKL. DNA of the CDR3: TGCGCCAGCAGCCAAGATTATCAGACTAGCGACAATGAGCAGTTCTTC. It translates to CASSQDYQTSDNEQFF.

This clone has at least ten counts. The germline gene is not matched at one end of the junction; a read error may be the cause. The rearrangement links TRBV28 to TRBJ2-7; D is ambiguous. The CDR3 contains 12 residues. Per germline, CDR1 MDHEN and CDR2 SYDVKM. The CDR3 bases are TGTGCCAGCAGTTTACAAATGGGCGGTCAGGTCTTC. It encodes CASSLQMGGQVF.

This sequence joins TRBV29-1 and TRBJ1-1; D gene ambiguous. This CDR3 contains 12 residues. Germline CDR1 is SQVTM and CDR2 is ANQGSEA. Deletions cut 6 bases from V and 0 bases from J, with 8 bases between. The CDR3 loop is CSVRRMNTEAFF. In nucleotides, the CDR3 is TGCAGCGTCCGAAGAATGAACACTGAAGCTTTCTTT.

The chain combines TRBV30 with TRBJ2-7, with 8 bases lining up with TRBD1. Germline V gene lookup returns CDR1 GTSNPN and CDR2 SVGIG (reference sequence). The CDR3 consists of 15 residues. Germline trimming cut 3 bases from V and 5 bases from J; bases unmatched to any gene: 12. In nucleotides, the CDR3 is TGTGCCTGGAGGATAGGGTCAGGGGGCTTGGACGAGCAGTACTTC. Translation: CAWRIGSGGLDEQYF. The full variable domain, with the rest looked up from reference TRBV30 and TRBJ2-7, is SQTIHQWPATLVQPVGSPLSLECTVEGTSNPNLYWYRQAAGRGLQLLFYSVGIGQISSEVPQNLSASRPQDRQFILSSKKLLLSDSGFYLCAWRIGSGGLDEQYFGPGTRLTVT.

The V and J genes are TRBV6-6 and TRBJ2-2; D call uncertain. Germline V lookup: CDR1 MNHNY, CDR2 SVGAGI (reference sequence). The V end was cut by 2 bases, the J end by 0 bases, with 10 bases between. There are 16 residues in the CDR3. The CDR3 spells CASSYPGLANTGELFF. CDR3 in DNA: TGTGCCAGCAGTTACCCTGGGTTAGCGAACACCGGGGAGCTGTTTTTT.

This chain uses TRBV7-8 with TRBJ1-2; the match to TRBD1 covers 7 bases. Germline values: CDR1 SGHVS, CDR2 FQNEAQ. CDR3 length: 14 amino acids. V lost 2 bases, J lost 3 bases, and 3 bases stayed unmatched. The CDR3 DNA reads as TGTGCCAGCAGCTTATACAGGGGCGACTATGGCTACACCTTC. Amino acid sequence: CASSLYRGDYGYTF.

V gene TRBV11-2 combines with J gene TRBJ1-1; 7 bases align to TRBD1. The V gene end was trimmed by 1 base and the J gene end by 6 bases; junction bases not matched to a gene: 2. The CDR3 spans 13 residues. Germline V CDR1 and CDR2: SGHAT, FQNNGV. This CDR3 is CASSLAGGPEAFF. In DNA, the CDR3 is TGTGCCAGCAGCTTAGCAGGGGGGCCTGAAGCTTTCTTT. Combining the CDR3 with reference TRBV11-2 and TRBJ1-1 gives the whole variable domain EAGVAQSPRYKIIEKRQSVAFWCNPISGHATLYWYQQILGQGPKLLIQFQNNGVVDDSQLPKDRFSAERLKGVDSTLKIQPAKLEDSAVYLCASSLAGGPEAFFGQGTRLTVV.

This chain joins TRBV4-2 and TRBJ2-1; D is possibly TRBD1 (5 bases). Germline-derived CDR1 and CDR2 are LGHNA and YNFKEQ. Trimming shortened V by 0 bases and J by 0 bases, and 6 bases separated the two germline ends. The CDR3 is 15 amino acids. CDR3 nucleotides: TGTGCCAGCAGCCAAGAGACAGACTCCTACAATGAGCAGTTCTTC. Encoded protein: CASSQETDSYNEQFF.

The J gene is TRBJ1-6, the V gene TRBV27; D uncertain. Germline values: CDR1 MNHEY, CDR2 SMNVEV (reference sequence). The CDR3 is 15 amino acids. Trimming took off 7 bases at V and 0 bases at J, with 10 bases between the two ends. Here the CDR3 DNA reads TGTGCCAGCATGCAGCTGAGCTCCTATAATTCACCCCTCCACTTT. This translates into CASMQLSSYNSPLHF.

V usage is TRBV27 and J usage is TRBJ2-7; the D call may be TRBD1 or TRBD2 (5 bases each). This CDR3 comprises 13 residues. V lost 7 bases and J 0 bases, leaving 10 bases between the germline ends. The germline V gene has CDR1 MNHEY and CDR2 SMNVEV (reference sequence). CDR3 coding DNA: TGTGCCAGCACCGGGACGGGCTCCTACGAGCAGTACTTC. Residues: CASTGTGSYEQYF.

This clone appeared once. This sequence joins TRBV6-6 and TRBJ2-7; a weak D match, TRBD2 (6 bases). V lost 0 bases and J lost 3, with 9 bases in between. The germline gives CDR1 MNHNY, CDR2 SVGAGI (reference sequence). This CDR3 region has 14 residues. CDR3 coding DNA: TGTGCCAGCAGTTACTCGGGAGCGGGCTACGAGCAGTACTTC. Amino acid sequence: CASSYSGAGYEQYF.

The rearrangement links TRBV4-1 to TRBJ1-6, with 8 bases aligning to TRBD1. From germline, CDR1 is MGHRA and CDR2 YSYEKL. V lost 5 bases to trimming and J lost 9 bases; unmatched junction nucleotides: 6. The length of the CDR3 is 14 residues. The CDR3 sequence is CASSSDRGSSPLHF. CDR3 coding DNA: TGCGCCAGCAGCTCCGACAGGGGCAGTTCACCCCTCCACTTT.

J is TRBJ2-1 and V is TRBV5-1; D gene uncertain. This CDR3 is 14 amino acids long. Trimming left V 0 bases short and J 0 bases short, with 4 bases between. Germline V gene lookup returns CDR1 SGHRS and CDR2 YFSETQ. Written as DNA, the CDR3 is TGCGCCAGCAGCTTGGAGAGCTCCTACAATGAGCAGTTCTTC. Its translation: CASSLESSYNEQFF.

This CDR3 reads CASSTGQGLLAKNIQYF. CDR3 DNA sequence: TGTGCCAGTAGTACCGGACAGGGCCTGCTAGCCAAAAACATTCAGTACTTC. The chain couples TRBV19 to TRBJ2-4, with 8 bases that match TRBD1. This CDR3 is built from 17 residues. V gave up 4 bases and J gave up 0 bases; unmatched junction bases: 8. Germline loops: CDR1 LNHDA, CDR2 SQIVND (reference sequence).

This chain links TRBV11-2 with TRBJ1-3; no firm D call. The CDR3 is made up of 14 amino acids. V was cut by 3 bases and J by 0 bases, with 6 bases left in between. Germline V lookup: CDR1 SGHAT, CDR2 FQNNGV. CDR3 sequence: CASSLRVSGNTIYF. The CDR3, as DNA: TGTGCCAGCAGCTTGAGGGTCTCTGGAAACACCATATATTTT.

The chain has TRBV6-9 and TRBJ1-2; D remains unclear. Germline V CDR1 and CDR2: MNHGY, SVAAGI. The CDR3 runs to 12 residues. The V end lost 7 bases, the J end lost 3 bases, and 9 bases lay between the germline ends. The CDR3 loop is CASIQAYYGYTF. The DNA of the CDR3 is TGTGCCAGCATCCAGGCATACTATGGCTACACCTTC.

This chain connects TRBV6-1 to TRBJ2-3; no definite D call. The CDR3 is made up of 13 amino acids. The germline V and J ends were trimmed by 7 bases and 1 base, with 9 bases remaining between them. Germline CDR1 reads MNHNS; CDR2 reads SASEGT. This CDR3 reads CASNPARTDTQYF. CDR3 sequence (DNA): TGTGCCAGCAATCCGGCCCGCACAGATACGCAGTATTTT.

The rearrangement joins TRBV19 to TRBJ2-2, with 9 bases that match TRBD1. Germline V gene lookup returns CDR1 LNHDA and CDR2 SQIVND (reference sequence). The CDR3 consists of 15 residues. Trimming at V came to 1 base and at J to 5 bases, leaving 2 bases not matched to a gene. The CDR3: CASSIATGGTGELFF. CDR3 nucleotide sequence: TGTGCCAGTAGTATAGCGACAGGGGGAACCGGGGAGCTGTTTTTT.

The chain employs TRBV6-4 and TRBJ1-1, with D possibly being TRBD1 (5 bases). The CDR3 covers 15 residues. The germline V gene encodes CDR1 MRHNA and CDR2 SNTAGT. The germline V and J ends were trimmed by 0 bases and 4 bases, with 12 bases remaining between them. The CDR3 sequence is CASSDSEGEGTEAFF. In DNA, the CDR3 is TGTGCCAGCAGTGACTCAGAAGGGGAGGGCACTGAAGCTTTCTTT.

CDR3 residues: CASSTTSTTYEQYF. DNA of the CDR3: TGTGCCAGCAGCACAACAAGTACTACCTACGAGCAGTACTTC. The chain couples TRBV21-1 to TRBJ2-7; no DNA check was done on the table's D call, TRBD2. TRBV21-1 is shown as a pseudogene. CDR3 length equals 14 residues.